These 13 T cell receptor beta chains originate from one sample sequenced in a study of post-analysis software for immune sequencing data. General study points: A handful of TRBV segments appeared more often in patients than in controls, and TRBV5-6, TRBV5-1 and TRBV20-1 were among these.

No cognate antigen is known for these TCRs. Presence of unique molecular identifiers characterized the TCR beta cDNA libraries. TCRdb re-called the PCR reads with MiXCR, one entry per CDR3 protein. The table records 650,000 to 850,000 distinct CDR3 sequences, roughly 50% of them present only once. The sequencing sample was made of blood. The source is a girl aged 5 to 17 with multiple sclerosis.

V gene TRBV2 combines with J gene TRBJ2-1; D unclear. Between the trimmed V and J ends, which lost 6 bases and 5 bases, there was a span of 17 bases. The CDR3 totals 15 residues. The V gene's germline CDR1 is SNHLY and CDR2 FYNNEI. CDR3 loop: CASSPPRPANNEQFF. The CDR3 DNA sequence: TGTGCCAGCAGCCCTCCTAGGCCGGCCAACAATGAGCAGTTCTTC.

The chain combines TRBV12-3 or TRBV12-4 with TRBJ2-4; 7 positions agree with TRBD2. The J segment lost 2 bases and the V segment lost 3 bases, leaving 10 bases of the junction unmatched. The CDR3 loop spans 17 amino acids. This CDR3 is CASSFRGVNYPKNIQYF. The CDR3 DNA reads TGTGCCAGCAGTTTTCGGGGGGTGAACTATCCCAAAAACATTCAGTACTTC.

This clonotype has more than one count but fewer than ten. V gene TRBV29-1 combines with J gene TRBJ2-7; D may be TRBD2 (6 bases). Deletions cut 6 bases from V and 3 bases from J, with 12 bases between. The germline V gene has CDR1 SQVTM and CDR2 ANQGSEA. The CDR3 has 12 amino acids. The CDR3 reads CSVPTGSYEQYF. The CDR3 nucleotides read TGCAGCGTCCCAACCGGGAGCTACGAGCAGTACTTC.

The table lists this clonotype with a few counts. V usage is TRBV5-1 and J usage is TRBJ1-2; maybe TRBD1 (5 bases). V was trimmed by 4 bases and J by 4 bases, leaving 11 bases between them. Per the germline V gene, CDR1 is SGHRS and CDR2 is YFSETQ. CDR3 length equals 13 residues. The CDR3 loop reads CASSPEGTYGYTF. In DNA, the CDR3 is TGCGCCAGCAGCCCGGAGGGGACCTATGGCTACACCTTC.

The chain has TRBV12-3 or TRBV12-4 and TRBJ2-7, with TRBD1 matching over 8 bases. V was clipped by 5 bases and J by 5 bases; unmatched bases: 2. CDR3 length equals 12 residues. Written as DNA, the CDR3 is TGTGCCAGCAGTAACAGGGGGGACGAGCAGTACTTC. This translates into CASSNRGDEQYF.

This clonotype was observed a few times. The chain links TRBV27 to TRBJ2-3; D ambiguous. The V end was cut by 5 bases, the J end by 6 bases, with 12 bases between. CDR3 size: 13 residues. CDR1 and CDR2 from the germline V gene are MNHEY and SMNVEV (reference sequence). CDR3 amino acids: CASSPNQIDTQYF. CDR3 DNA sequence: TGTGCCAGCAGTCCAAACCAGATTGATACGCAGTATTTT.

This chain joins TRBV7-8 and TRBJ1-5, with D hard to call. Trimming took off 2 bases at V and 5 bases at J, with 16 bases between the two ends. From germline, CDR1 is SGHVS and CDR2 FQNEAQ. The CDR3 covers 16 residues. CDR3 protein: CASSLSVAGWDQPQHF. The CDR3 DNA follows: TGTGCCAGCAGCTTATCGGTCGCGGGGTGGGATCAGCCCCAGCATTTT.

This clonotype was observed a few times. This chain uses TRBV9 with TRBJ2-7; 7 positions match TRBD1. Germline V gene sequence: CDR1 SGDLS, CDR2 YYNGEE. V shed 1 base and J 3 bases; nucleotides not matched to a gene: 4. The CDR3 has 14 residues. The CDR3 nucleotides are TGTGCCAGCAGCGTAACAGGGGCAATCTACGAGCAGTACTTC. Its protein is CASSVTGAIYEQYF.

This chain uses TRBV29-1 with TRBJ2-5, with D possibly matching TRBD1 (5 bases). Trimming took 4 bases from V and 5 from J, leaving 14 bases between them. The CDR3 consists of 13 residues. CDR1 is SQVTM, CDR2 ANQGSEA, per germline. The CDR3 DNA reads as TGCAGCGTTGGGGATTCAGGGATGGAGACCCAGTACTTC. It codes for CSVGDSGMETQYF.

The chain is built from TRBV7-2 and TRBJ2-4; 10 bases line up with TRBD1. The J segment lost 9 bases and the V segment lost 5 bases, leaving 13 bases of the junction unmatched. The CDR3 covers 16 residues. CDR1 and CDR2 from the germline V gene are SGHTA and FQGNSA. DNA for the CDR3: TGTGCCAGCAGCCTCACTACGGGACAGGGGTTTGGCATTCAGTACTTC. It translates to CASSLTTGQGFGIQYF.

The chain combines TRBV10-1 with TRBJ2-3, with D possibly matching TRBD2 (5 bases). The CDR3 contains 15 residues. The germline CDR1 and CDR2 sequences are WNHNN and SYGVQD (reference sequence). V was shortened by 3 bases and J by 1 base, with 11 bases between the two germline ends. The CDR3 DNA reads TGCGCCAGCAGTGACGGGAATGGGGGCACAGATACGCAGTATTTT. It codes for CASSDGNGGTDTQYF.

The V and J genes are TRBV15 and TRBJ2-1; no firm D call. In germline, CDR1 is LNHNV, CDR2 YYDKDF (reference sequence). Trimming pared 1 base from V and 7 bases from J, leaving 11 bases between. The CDR3 has 14 residues. CDR3 protein: CATSRGRAGNEQFF. CDR3 nucleotide sequence: TGTGCCACCAGCAGAGGAAGGGCCGGTAATGAGCAGTTCTTC.

This rearrangement joins TRBV6-1 to TRBJ2-1, with D possibly matching TRBD1 (5 bases). In germline, CDR1 is MNHNS, CDR2 SASEGT. The CDR3 is 14 residues long. V was trimmed by 6 bases and J by 9 bases, leaving 18 bases between them. The DNA of the CDR3 is TGTGCCAGCAGCCCCGAATTACCCCAGGGTGAGCAGTTCTTC. This encodes CASSPELPQGEQFF.